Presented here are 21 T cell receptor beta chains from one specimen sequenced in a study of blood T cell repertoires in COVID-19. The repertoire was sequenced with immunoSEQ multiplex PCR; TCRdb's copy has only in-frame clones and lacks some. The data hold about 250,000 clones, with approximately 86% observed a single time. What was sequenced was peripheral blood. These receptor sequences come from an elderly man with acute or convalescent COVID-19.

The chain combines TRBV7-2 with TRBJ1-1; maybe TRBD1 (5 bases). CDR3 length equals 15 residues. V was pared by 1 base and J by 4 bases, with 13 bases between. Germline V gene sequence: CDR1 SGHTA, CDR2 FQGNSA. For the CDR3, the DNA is TGTGCCAGCAGCTTAGGGGGGGGTGCGCTCACTGAAGCTTTCTTT. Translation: CASSLGGGALTEAFF.

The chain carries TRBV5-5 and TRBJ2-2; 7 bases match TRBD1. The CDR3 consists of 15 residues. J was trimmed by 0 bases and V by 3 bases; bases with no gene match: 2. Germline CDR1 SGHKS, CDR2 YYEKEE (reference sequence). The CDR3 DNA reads TGTGCCAGCAGCTCCGGACAGGCGAACACCGGGGAGCTGTTTTTT. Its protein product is CASSSGQANTGELFF.

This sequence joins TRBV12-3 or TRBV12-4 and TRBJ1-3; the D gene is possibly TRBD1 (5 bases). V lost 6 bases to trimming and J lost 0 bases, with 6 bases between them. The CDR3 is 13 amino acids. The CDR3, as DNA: TGTGCCAGCAGACAGGACTCTGGAAACACCATATATTTT. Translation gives CASRQDSGNTIYF.

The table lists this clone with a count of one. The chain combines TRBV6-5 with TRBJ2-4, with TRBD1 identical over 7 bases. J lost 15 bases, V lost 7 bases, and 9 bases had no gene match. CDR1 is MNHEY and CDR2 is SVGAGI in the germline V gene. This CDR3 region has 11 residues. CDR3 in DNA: TGTGCCAGCACGAAAGGGACAGTCTCGTACTTC. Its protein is CASTKGTVSYF.

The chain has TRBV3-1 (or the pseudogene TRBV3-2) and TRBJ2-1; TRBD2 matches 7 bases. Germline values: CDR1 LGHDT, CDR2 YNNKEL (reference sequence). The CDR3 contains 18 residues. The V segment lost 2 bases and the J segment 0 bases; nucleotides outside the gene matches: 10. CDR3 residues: CASSQLRYGGGSYNEQFF. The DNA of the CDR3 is TGTGCCAGCAGCCAATTACGTTATGGCGGGGGCTCCTACAATGAGCAGTTCTTC.

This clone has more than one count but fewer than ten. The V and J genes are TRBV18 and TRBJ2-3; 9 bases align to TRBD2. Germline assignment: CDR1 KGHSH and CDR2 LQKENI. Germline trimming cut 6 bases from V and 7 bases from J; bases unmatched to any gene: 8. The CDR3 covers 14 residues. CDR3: CASSVGAGGNTQYF. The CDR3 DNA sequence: TGTGCCAGCTCCGTGGGAGCGGGAGGAAATACGCAGTATTTT. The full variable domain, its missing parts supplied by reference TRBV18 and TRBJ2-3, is NAGVMQNPRHLVRRRGQEARLRCSPMKGHSHVYWYRQLPEEGLKFMVYLQKENIIDESGMPKERFSAEFPKEGPSILRIQQVVRGDSAAYFCASSVGAGGNTQYFGPGTRLTVL.

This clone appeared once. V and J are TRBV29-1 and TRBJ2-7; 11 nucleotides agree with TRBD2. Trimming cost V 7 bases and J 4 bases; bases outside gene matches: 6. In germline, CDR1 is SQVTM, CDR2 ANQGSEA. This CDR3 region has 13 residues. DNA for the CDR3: TGCAGCGCCGCCGGGACTAGCGGATACGAGCAGTACTTC. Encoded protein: CSAAGTSGYEQYF.

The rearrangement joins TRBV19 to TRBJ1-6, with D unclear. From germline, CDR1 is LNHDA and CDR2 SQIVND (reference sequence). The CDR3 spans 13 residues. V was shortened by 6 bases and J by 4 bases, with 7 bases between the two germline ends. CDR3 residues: CASSQQYNSPLHF. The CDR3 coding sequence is TGTGCCAGTAGCCAACAGTATAATTCACCCCTCCACTTT.

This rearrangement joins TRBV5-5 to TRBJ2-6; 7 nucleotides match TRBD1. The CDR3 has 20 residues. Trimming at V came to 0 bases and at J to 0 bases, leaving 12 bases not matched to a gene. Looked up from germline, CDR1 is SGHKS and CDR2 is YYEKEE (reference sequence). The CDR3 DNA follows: TGTGCCAGCAGCTTGGGTTCCGGGACAGTACCAAACTCTGGGGCCAACGTCCTGACTTTC. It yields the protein CASSLGSGTVPNSGANVLTF.

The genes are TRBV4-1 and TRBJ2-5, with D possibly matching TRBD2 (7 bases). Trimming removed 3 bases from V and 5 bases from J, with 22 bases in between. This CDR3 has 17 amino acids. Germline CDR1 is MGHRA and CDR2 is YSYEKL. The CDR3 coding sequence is TGCGCCAGCAGCCAGGCCATTTATGGGGGGGGGCAGGAGACCCAGTACTTC. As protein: CASSQAIYGGGQETQYF.

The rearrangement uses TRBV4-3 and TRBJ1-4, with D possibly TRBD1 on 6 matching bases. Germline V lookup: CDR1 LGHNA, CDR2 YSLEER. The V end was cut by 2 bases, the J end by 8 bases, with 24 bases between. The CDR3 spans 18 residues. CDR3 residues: CASSQSWGVAGRGEKLFF. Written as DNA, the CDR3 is TGCGCCAGCAGCCAAAGCTGGGGCGTGGCAGGGAGGGGGGAAAAACTGTTTTTT.

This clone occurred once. This CDR3 is CASSYGLAGVPDTQYF. The CDR3 coding sequence is TGCGCCAGCAGTTATGGACTAGCGGGAGTTCCAGATACGCAGTATTTT. V usage is TRBV5-1 and J usage is TRBJ2-3; TRBD2 matches at 13 bases. The V gene end was trimmed by 5 bases and the J gene end by 4 bases; junction bases not matched to a gene: 7. The CDR3 is made up of 16 amino acids. Per germline, CDR1 SGHRS and CDR2 YFSETQ.

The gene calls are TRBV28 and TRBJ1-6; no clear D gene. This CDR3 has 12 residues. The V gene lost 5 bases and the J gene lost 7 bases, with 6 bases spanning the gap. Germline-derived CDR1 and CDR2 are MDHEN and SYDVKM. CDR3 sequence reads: CASSPSNSPLHF. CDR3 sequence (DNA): TGTGCCAGCAGTCCCTCGAATTCACCCCTCCACTTT.

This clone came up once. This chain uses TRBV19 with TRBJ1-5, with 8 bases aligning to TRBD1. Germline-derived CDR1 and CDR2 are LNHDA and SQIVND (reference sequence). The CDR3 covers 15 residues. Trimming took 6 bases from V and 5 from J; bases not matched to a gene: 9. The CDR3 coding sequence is TGTGCCAGTAGCCCCGGACAGGGTTGGGATCAGCCCCAGCATTTT. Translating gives CASSPGQGWDQPQHF.

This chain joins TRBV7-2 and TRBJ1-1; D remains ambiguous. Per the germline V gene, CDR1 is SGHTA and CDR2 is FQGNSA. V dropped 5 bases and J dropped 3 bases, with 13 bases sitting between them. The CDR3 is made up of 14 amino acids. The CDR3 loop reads CASSPPGSYTEAFF. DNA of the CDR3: TGTGCCAGCAGCCCTCCGGGAAGTTACACTGAAGCTTTCTTT.

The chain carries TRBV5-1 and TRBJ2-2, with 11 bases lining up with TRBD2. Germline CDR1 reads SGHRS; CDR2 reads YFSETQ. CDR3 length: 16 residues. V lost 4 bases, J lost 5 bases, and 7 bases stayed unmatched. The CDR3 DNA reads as TGCGCCAGCAGCGATAGCGGGGGGGCCCGTACCGGGGAGCTGTTTTTT. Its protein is CASSDSGGARTGELFF.

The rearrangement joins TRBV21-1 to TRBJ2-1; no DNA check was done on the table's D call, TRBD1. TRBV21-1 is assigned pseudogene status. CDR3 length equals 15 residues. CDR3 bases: TGTGCCAGCAGCAAAGTCGGCAGGGCCTACAATGAGCAGTTCTTC. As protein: CASSKVGRAYNEQFF.

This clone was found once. The CDR3 sequence is CASSQGRGKQETQYF. CDR3 in DNA: TGTGCCAGCAGCCAGGGACGGGGGAAACAAGAGACCCAGTACTTC. The chain recombines TRBV3-1 (or the pseudogene TRBV3-2) with TRBJ2-5, with a weak D call TRBD2 (6 bases). CDR3 length: 15 residues. V lost 3 bases, J lost 2 bases, and 13 bases lay in between. Germline CDR1 and CDR2: LGHDT and YNNKEL (reference sequence).

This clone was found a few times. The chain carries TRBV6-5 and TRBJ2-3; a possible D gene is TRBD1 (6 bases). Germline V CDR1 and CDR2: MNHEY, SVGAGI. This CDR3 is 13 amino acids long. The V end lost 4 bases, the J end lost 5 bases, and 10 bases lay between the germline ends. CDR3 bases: TGTGCCAGCAGTTCGAACAGGGAAGATACGCAGTATTTT. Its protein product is CASSSNREDTQYF.

The CDR3 reads CSVGDRVEYGYTF. The CDR3 DNA follows: TGCAGCGTTGGAGACAGGGTGGAGTACGGCTACACCTTC. The gene calls are TRBV29-1 and TRBJ1-2; TRBD1 aligns across 7 bases. The CDR3 length is 13 residues. The germline V gene has CDR1 SQVTM and CDR2 ANQGSEA. Trimming removed 4 bases from V and 8 bases from J; junction bases left unmatched: 10.

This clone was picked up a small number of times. The CDR3 loop reads CASSQPGTGGAGELFF. In DNA, the CDR3 is TGTGCCAGCAGCCAACCCGGGACAGGGGGTGCCGGGGAGCTGTTTTTT. J is TRBJ2-2 and V is TRBV4-2, with 11 nucleotides matching TRBD1. This CDR3 has 16 residues. The trim removed 2 bases at V and 6 bases at J, leaving 5 bases unmatched. The V gene's germline CDR1 is LGHNA and CDR2 YNFKEQ.